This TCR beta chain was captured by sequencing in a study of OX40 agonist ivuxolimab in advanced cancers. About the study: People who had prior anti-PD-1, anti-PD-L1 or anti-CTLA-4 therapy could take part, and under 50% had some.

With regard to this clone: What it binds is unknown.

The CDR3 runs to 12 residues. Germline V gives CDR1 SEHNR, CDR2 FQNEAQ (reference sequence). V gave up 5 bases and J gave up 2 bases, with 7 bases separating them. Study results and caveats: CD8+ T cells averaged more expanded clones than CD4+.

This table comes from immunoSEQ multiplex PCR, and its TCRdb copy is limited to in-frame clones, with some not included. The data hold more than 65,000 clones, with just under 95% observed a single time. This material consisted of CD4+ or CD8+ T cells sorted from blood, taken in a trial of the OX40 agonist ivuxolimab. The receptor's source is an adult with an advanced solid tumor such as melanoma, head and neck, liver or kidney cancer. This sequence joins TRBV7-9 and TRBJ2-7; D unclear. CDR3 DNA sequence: TGTGCCAGCAGCGACATTACCTACGAGCAGTACTTC. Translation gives CASSDITYEQYF.